Shown below are 30 T cell receptor beta chains from a single sample sequenced in a study of cytomegalovirus exposure and HLA in healthy donors. This PCR relied on a set of 60 Vbeta primers and 13 Jbeta primers. Assay used: immunoSEQ multiplex PCR; TCRdb lists only in-frame clones, some missing. In total, the table holds under 130,000 clones. The sample taken for sequencing was PBMCs. The origin of the receptors is a middle-aged man in good health and CMV-seronegative.

This chain joins TRBV7-2 and TRBJ2-7; the match to TRBD2 covers 7 bases. Germline assignment: CDR1 SGHTA and CDR2 FQGNSA. The CDR3 extends over 14 amino acids. V was clipped by 8 bases and J by 0 bases; unmatched bases: 7. The CDR3 coding sequence is TGTGCCAGCGGCCGGGACTACCGCTCCTACGAGCAGTACTTC. Translating it yields CASGRDYRSYEQYF.

About this clone: Other DNA sequences from this sample encode an identical CDR3 as well. The CDR3, as DNA: TGCAGCGTTGTTAGGGGGCCCGGAGAAAAACTGTTTTTT. Translation gives CSVVRGPGEKLFF. The genes are TRBV29-1 and TRBJ1-4, with 7 bases lining up with TRBD1. The germline V gene has CDR1 SQVTM and CDR2 ANQGSEA. The CDR3 totals 13 residues. The V and J ends lost 4 bases and 8 bases, in that order; junction bases with no gene match: 7.

The chain uses TRBV2 and TRBJ1-2; D not resolved. The CDR3 runs to 17 residues. Germline V gene data show CDR1 as SNHLY and CDR2 as FYNNEI. Trimming cost V 7 bases and J 4 bases, with 25 bases left between them. The CDR3 DNA reads as TGTGCCAGCAATCCCCGGGATTTAGGAAGTTCGATCTATGGCTACACCTTC. Translating gives CASNPRDLGSSIYGYTF.

The chain has TRBV29-1 and TRBJ1-3; a possible D gene is TRBD1 (6 bases). V lost 7 bases and J lost 2, with 9 bases in between. In germline, CDR1 is SQVTM, CDR2 ANQGSEA. CDR3 size: 12 residues. CDR3 nucleotides: TGCAGCGCGGGGGGCGCTGGAAACACCATATATTTT. As protein: CSAGGAGNTIYF.

This chain uses TRBV29-1 with TRBJ1-1; 7 bases align to TRBD1. Germline CDR1 and CDR2: SQVTM and ANQGSEA. J lost 4 bases, V lost 6 bases, and 8 bases had no gene match. CDR3 size: 13 residues. CDR3 DNA sequence: TGCAGCGTCGAACAGGGGTTTGGCACTGAAGCTTTCTTT. Protein sequence: CSVEQGFGTEAFF.

The chain combines TRBV6-5 with TRBJ1-5; TRBD1 is a possible D gene (5 bases). CDR1 MNHEY and CDR2 SVGAGI come from the germline V gene. The CDR3 is 15 residues long. V lost 6 bases, J lost 0 bases, and 12 bases lay in between. The CDR3 spells CASRIRAYSNQPQHF. The CDR3 nucleotides read TGTGCCAGCAGGATCAGGGCCTATAGCAATCAGCCCCAGCATTTT.

The rearrangement uses TRBV11-2 and TRBJ1-3; 7 positions agree with TRBD1. Unmatched junction bases numbered 5, after V lost 3 bases and J lost 0 bases. The CDR3 has 16 residues. The germline V gene encodes CDR1 SGHAT and CDR2 FQNNGV. The DNA for the CDR3 is TGTGCCAGCAGCTTCGACAGGGCCCGCTCTGGAAACACCATATATTTT. Residues: CASSFDRARSGNTIYF.

The gene calls are TRBV7-9 and TRBJ1-5, with a weak D call TRBD1 (5 bases). The CDR3 extends over 13 amino acids. V lost 5 bases and J lost 6, with 11 bases in between. Germline CDR1 and CDR2: SEHNR and FQNEAQ (reference sequence). CDR3 coding DNA: TGTGCCAGCAGCAAAGGGGTTGTTCAGCCCCAGCATTTT. Protein sequence: CASSKGVVQPQHF.

The chain is built from TRBV19 and TRBJ1-2, with D possibly being TRBD1 (5 bases). With 3 bases removed from V and 4 bases from J, the gap between germline ends came to 18 bases. This CDR3 is 16 amino acids long. The germline CDR1 and CDR2 sequences are LNHDA and SQIVND (reference sequence). The CDR3 reads CASSMRFGTAFYGYTF. The CDR3 DNA follows: TGTGCCAGTAGTATGAGATTTGGGACTGCATTCTATGGCTACACCTTC.

This chain uses TRBV28 with TRBJ1-1; D ambiguous. The CDR3 has 15 amino acids. Trimming shortened V by 4 bases and J by 0 bases, and 12 bases separated the two germline ends. Germline V gene sequence: CDR1 MDHEN, CDR2 SYDVKM. CDR3 in amino acids: CASSSSGRLNTEAFF. As DNA, the CDR3 is TGTGCCAGCAGTTCCTCGGGGAGGCTGAACACTGAAGCTTTCTTT.

The CDR3 bases are TGTGCCAGCTCACAGACTTCGGGACAGGGGGCCGGCACAGATACGCAGTATTTT. Residues: CASSQTSGQGAGTDTQYF. The gene calls are TRBV18 and TRBJ2-3; the match to TRBD1 covers 12 bases. The CDR3 spans 18 residues. Germline V lookup: CDR1 KGHSH, CDR2 LQKENI. With V trimmed by 4 bases and J by 1 base, 9 bases remained unmatched.

The rearrangement uses TRBV6-5 and TRBJ2-7, with TRBD1 identical over 9 bases. Per the germline V gene, CDR1 is MNHEY and CDR2 is SVGAGI. This CDR3 contains 16 residues. With 1 base clipped from V and 5 bases from J, the junction kept 9 bases outside the gene matches. The CDR3 sequence is CASSYWTGAGVNEQYF. The CDR3 nucleotides read TGTGCCAGCAGTTACTGGACAGGGGCGGGGGTGAACGAGCAGTACTTC.

The chain is built from TRBV14 and TRBJ1-2, with a weak D call TRBD1 (5 bases). Germline loops: CDR1 SGHDN, CDR2 FVKESK. This CDR3 is built from 14 residues. V lost 0 bases, J lost 8 bases, and 13 bases lay in between. The CDR3 reads CASSQDQGGLGYTF. In nucleotides, the CDR3 is TGTGCCAGCAGCCAAGATCAGGGTGGATTAGGCTACACCTTC.

The genes are TRBV7-9 and TRBJ2-7; D gene ambiguous. In germline, CDR1 is SEHNR, CDR2 FQNEAQ (reference sequence). Trimming stripped 5 bases from V and 7 bases from J, with 12 bases between. The CDR3 loop spans 12 amino acids. The CDR3 here is CASSEDPREQYF. The CDR3 DNA is TGTGCCAGCAGCGAGGATCCGAGGGAGCAGTACTTC.

The chain joins TRBV2 to TRBJ2-5, with a tentative D call TRBD1 (5 bases). The J call is in doubt because the DNA end fits TRBJ2-7 better. Germline CDR1 is SNHLY and CDR2 is FYNNEI. The CDR3 runs 14 residues. Written as DNA, the CDR3 is TGTGCCAGCAGTGAAGCAGGGGCTGGCAACGAGCAGTACTTC. Translating it yields CASSEAGAGNEQYF.

The CDR3 here is CASSSGQGRDSPLHF. For the CDR3, the DNA is TGTGCCAGCAGTTCGGGACAGGGCAGGGATTCACCCCTCCACTTT. This rearrangement joins TRBV27 to TRBJ1-6; 9 bases match TRBD1. Germline CDR1 and CDR2: MNHEY and SMNVEV (reference sequence). The V gene end was trimmed by 4 bases and the J gene end by 8 bases; junction bases not matched to a gene: 6. This CDR3 is built from 15 residues.

The V and J genes are TRBV5-6 and TRBJ2-7; D ambiguous. V gave up 0 bases and J gave up 5 bases, with 12 bases separating them. In germline, CDR1 is SGHDT, CDR2 YYEEEE. The CDR3 has 14 amino acids. The CDR3 region has the DNA TGTGCCAGCAGCTTGGGCAGTACCCTCCACGAGCAGTACTTC. Protein: CASSLGSTLHEQYF.

The chain joins TRBV11-2 to TRBJ2-7, with 15 bases aligning to TRBD2. Germline values: CDR1 SGHAT, CDR2 FQNNGV. The CDR3 spans 16 residues. The J segment lost 8 bases and the V segment lost 5 bases, leaving 10 bases of the junction unmatched. DNA for the CDR3: TGTGCCAGCAGCCAGGGACTAGCGGGAGGAGGTAGAAAGCAGTACTTC. Translated: CASSQGLAGGGRKQYF.

This rearrangement joins TRBV30 to TRBJ2-4; TRBD2 aligns across 7 bases. Germline V gene lookup returns CDR1 GTSNPN and CDR2 SVGIG (reference sequence). The CDR3 is made up of 15 amino acids. Trimming removed 5 bases from V and 0 bases from J; junction bases left unmatched: 7. The CDR3 nucleotides are TGTGCCTGGCGAGTAGCGGGTGAAGCCAAAAACATTCAGTACTTC. Encoded protein: CAWRVAGEAKNIQYF.

The CDR3 region has the DNA TGCGCCAGCAGCCTAAGCGACAGGGGAGGGGGCAGCTCCTATAATTCACCCCTCCACTTT. It yields the protein CASSLSDRGGGSSYNSPLHF. The rearrangement uses TRBV5-1 and TRBJ1-6, with 8 bases matching TRBD1. The CDR3 has 20 residues. Germline V lookup: CDR1 SGHRS, CDR2 YFSETQ. V shed 4 bases and J 0 bases; nucleotides not matched to a gene: 15.

Here the CDR3 DNA reads TGTGCCAGTAGTATAGGTGGTGGGGGCCTCCAAGAGACCCAGTACTTC. This codes for CASSIGGGGLQETQYF. The rearrangement uses TRBV19 and TRBJ2-5; a weak D match, TRBD1 (6 bases). The V end was cut by 1 base, the J end by 1 base, with 13 bases between. The V gene's germline CDR1 is LNHDA and CDR2 SQIVND (reference sequence). The CDR3 consists of 16 residues. Full variable domain (outside the CDR3, taken from reference TRBV19 and TRBJ2-5): DGGITQSPKYLFRKEGQNVTLSCEQNLNHDAMYWYRQDPGQGLRLIYYSQIVNDFQKGDIAEGYSVSREKKESFPLTVTSAQKNPTAFYLCASSIGGGGLQETQYFGPGTRLLVL.

The chain employs TRBV7-2 and TRBJ2-7, with 7 bases fitting TRBD2. CDR1 and CDR2 from the germline V gene are SGHTA and FQGNSA. V was pared by 1 base and J by 5 bases, with 8 bases of the junction left unmatched. There are 15 residues in the CDR3. DNA of the CDR3: TGTGCCAGCAGCTTAGATGGGGGGAGGGCCGACGAGCAGTACTTC. Its protein is CASSLDGGRADEQYF.

CDR3 amino acids: CASSLWGTYTGELFF. As DNA, the CDR3 is TGTGCCAGCAGCCTATGGGGGACATACACCGGGGAGCTGTTTTTT. The V gene is TRBV5-6, the J gene TRBJ2-2; D might be TRBD1 (6 bases). This CDR3 is 15 amino acids long. V lost 4 bases, J lost 3 bases, and 13 bases lay in between. Per the germline V gene, CDR1 is SGHDT and CDR2 is YYEEEE.

The chain uses TRBV7-9 and TRBJ2-3, with D possibly matching TRBD2 (6 bases). Trimming pared 5 bases from V and 1 base from J, leaving 13 bases between. This CDR3 is built from 15 residues. Germline loops: CDR1 SEHNR, CDR2 FQNEAQ (reference sequence). The CDR3 nucleotides are TGTGCCAGCAGCCCACGGGACTTAGGCACAGATACGCAGTATTTT. This codes for CASSPRDLGTDTQYF. Variable domain in full (rest from reference TRBV7-9 and TRBJ2-3): DTGVSQNPRHKITKRGQNVTFRCDPISEHNRLYWYRQTLGQGPEFLTYFQNEAQLEKSRLLSDRFSAERPKGSFSTLEIQRTEQGDSAMYLCASSPRDLGTDTQYFGPGTRLTVL.

The CDR3 spells CASSLAGADTQYF. The CDR3, as DNA: TGCGCCAGCAGCTTAGCGGGAGCAGATACGCAGTATTTT. This rearrangement joins TRBV10-1 to TRBJ2-3, with TRBD2 matching 9 bases. The CDR3 has 13 residues. Germline values: CDR1 WNHNN, CDR2 SYGVQD (reference sequence). V shed 6 bases and J 4 bases; nucleotides not matched to a gene: 2.

This sequence joins TRBV6-6 and TRBJ2-1; 7 nucleotides agree with TRBD2. CDR3 length equals 15 residues. With 2 bases clipped from V and 0 bases from J, the junction kept 1 base outside the gene matches. Germline V gene data show CDR1 as MNHNY and CDR2 as SVGAGI (reference sequence). The chain's CDR3 is CASSYGGSSYNEQFF. The DNA of the CDR3 is TGTGCCAGCAGTTACGGCGGGAGCTCCTACAATGAGCAGTTCTTC.

The chain combines TRBV19 with TRBJ1-6, with 7 bases matching TRBD1. V dropped 4 bases and J dropped 7; count of bases not matched to a gene: 7. Germline-derived CDR1 and CDR2 are LNHDA and SQIVND (reference sequence). CDR3 size: 15 residues. CDR3 residues: CASSTTGVGNSPLHF. DNA for the CDR3: TGTGCCAGTAGTACCACAGGGGTCGGGAATTCACCCCTCCACTTT.

V is TRBV29-1 and J is TRBJ2-2; TRBD1 agrees at 10 bases. V lost 3 bases, J lost 6 bases, and 4 bases stayed unmatched. From germline, CDR1 is SQVTM and CDR2 ANQGSEA. This CDR3 region has 14 residues. The CDR3 DNA sequence: TGCAGCGTTGATATAGGACAGGGGGCCGGGGAGCTGTTTTTT. It is translated as CSVDIGQGAGELFF.

The chain recombines TRBV7-2 with TRBJ2-7, with 7 nucleotides matching TRBD2. The CDR3 runs 14 residues. Unmatched junction bases numbered 3, after V lost 1 base and J lost 3 bases. Per the germline V gene, CDR1 is SGHTA and CDR2 is FQGNSA. CDR3 nucleotides: TGTGCCAGCAGCTTAGGTACTAGCGACTACGAGCAGTACTTC. Amino acids: CASSLGTSDYEQYF.

This chain joins TRBV6-4 and TRBJ1-5, with D maybe TRBD1 (5 bases). V shed 6 bases and J shed 8 bases, with 14 bases lying between them. Germline values: CDR1 MRHNA, CDR2 SNTAGT. The CDR3 length is 13 residues. The CDR3 here is CASSRDGREPQHF. Here the CDR3 DNA reads TGTGCCAGCAGCCGGGACGGGAGGGAGCCCCAGCATTTT.